These T cell receptor beta chains were read from a single sample in a study of control samples from healthy donors and cancer patients. This table comes from immunoSEQ multiplex PCR, and its TCRdb copy is limited to in-frame clones, with some not included. Among around 200,000 clones, about nine tenths were seen once, and the ten largest hold approximately 1.6%. The sample taken for sequencing was blood. The receptors derive from a woman aged 25 to 39 in good health. CDR3s leave out the opening cysteine and the closing phenylalanine or tryptophan.

V: TRBV28
J: TRBJ2-3
CDR3: ASTQGGSSTDTQY

V: TRBV6-5
J: TRBJ1-1
CDR3: ASSYFPGSAEAF

V: TRBV5-6
J: TRBJ2-3
CDR3: ASSLDPQSRGRATQY

V: TRBV6-2/TRBV6-3
J: TRBJ2-7
CDR3: ASSYSDTAYEQY

V: TRBV18
J: TRBJ2-1
CDR3: ASSPGLAEVNEQF

V: TRBV28
J: TRBJ1-2
CDR3: ASSLLQGGYT

V: TRBV16
J: TRBJ1-2
CDR3: ASSRQGDYT

V: TRBV5-4
J: TRBJ2-1
CDR3: ASSLDRKYNEQF

V: TRBV27
J: TRBJ1-2
CDR3: ATSRGYGYT

V: TRBV5-1
J: TRBJ1-1
CDR3: ASSLELNTEAF

V: TRBV6-1
J: TRBJ2-7
CDR3: ASSESRDRASGRAYEQY

V: TRBV18
J: TRBJ2-6
CDR3: ASSLPTVSGANVLT